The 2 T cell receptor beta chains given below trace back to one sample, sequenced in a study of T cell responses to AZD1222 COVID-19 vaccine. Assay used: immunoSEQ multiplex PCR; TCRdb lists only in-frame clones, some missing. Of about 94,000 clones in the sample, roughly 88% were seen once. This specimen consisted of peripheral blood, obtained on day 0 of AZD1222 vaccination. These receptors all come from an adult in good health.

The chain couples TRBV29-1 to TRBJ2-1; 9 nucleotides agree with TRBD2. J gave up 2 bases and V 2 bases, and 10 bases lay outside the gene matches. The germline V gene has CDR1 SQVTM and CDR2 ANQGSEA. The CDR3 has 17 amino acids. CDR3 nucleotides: TGCAGCGTTGAACGTGGGCCAGCGGGGGGCCCCTACAATGAGCAGTTCTTC. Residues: CSVERGPAGGPYNEQFF.

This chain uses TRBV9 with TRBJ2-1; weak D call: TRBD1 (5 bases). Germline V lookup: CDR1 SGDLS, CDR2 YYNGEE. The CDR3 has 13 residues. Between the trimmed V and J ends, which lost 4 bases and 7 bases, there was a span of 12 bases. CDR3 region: CASSRWGRNEQFF. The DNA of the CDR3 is TGTGCCAGCAGCAGATGGGGCCGGAATGAGCAGTTCTTC.